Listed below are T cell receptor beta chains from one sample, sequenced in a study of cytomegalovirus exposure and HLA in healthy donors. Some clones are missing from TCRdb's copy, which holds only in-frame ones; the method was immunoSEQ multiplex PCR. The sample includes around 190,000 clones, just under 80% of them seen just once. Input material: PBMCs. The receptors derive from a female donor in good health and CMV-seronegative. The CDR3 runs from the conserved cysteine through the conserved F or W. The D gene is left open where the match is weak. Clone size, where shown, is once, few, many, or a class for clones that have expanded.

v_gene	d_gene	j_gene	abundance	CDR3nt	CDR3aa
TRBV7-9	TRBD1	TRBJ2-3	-	TGTGCCAGCACCCGTGCGGGACAGGGTTTGGATACGCAGTATTTT	CASTRAGQGLDTQYF
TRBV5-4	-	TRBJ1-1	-	TGCGCCAGCAGCTCCCCAGGCTTGAACACTGAAGCTTTCTTT	CASSSPGLNTEAFF
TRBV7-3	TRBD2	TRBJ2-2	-	TGTTCCAGCAGCTTAACGGGGGGGACAAACACCGGGGAGCTGTTTTTT	CSSSLTGGTNTGELFF
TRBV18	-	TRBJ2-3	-	TGTGCCAGCTCACCCTCTAGCACAGATACGCAGTATTTT	CASSPSSTDTQYF
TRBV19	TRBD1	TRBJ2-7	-	TGTGCCTCAAAACCCTCGGGACAGGGGAACCACGAGCAGTACTTC	CASKPSGQGNHEQYF
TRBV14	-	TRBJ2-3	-	TGTGCCAGCAGCCAATCACCCGGGAAGGCGGATAGCACAGATACGCAGTATTTT	CASSQSPGKADSTDTQYF
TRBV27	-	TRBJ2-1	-	TGTGCCAGCAGTTTACTCCTTGAGAGCGACTCCTACAATGAGCAGTTCTTC	CASSLLLESDSYNEQFF
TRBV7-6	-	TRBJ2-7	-	TGTGCCAGCAGCTTAGACCAGGGTCGGTCCTACGAGCAGTACTTC	CASSLDQGRSYEQYF
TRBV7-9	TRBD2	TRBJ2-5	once	TGTGCCAGCAGCCCCCCGCGTCGGGGGGGGACCTACCAAGAGACCCAGTACTTC	CASSPPRRGGTYQETQYF
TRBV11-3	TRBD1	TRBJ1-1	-	TGTGCCAGCAGCTTGGGACAGACCCTGAACACTGAAGCTTTCTTT	CASSLGQTLNTEAFF
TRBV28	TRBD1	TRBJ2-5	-	TGTGCCAGCAGTTTAACAGGGGGCGAGGAGACCCAGTACTTC	CASSLTGGEETQYF
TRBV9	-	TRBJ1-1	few	TGTGCCAGCAGCGTAGTGGGCGCGGGCACTGAAGCTTTCTTT	CASSVVGAGTEAFF
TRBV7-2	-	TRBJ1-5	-	TGTGCCAGCAGCTCGCGTCAGGGTCAGCCCCAGCATTTT	CASSSRQGQPQHF
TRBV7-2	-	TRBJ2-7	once	TGTGCCAGCAGCTTAAGCCAGGGATCCGAGCAGTACTTC	CASSLSQGSEQYF
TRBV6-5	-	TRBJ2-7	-	TGTGCCAGCAGCCCCGGAGGGATGGGACAGTACGAGCAGTACTTC	CASSPGGMGQYEQYF
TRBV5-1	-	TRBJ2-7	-	TGCGCCAGCCGATCTATGTGGGAGCAGTACTTC	CASRSMWEQYF
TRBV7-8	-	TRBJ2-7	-	TGTGCCAGCGGCAATCGGAGGGGGCGAGGCTACGAGCAGTACTTC	CASGNRRGRGYEQYF
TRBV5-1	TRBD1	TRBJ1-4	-	TGCGCCAGCAGCTATAACACAGGGGGAATTAATGAAAAACTGTTTTTT	CASSYNTGGINEKLFF
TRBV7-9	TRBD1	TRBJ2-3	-	TGTGCCAGCAGCTTAGAGGGGGCAAGGGCAGATACGCAGTATTTT	CASSLEGARADTQYF
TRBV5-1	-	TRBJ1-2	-	TGCGCCAGCAGCTTGGAATTGTCATTTCAGGGCCTCGGTGGCTACACCTTC	CASSLELSFQGLGGYTF
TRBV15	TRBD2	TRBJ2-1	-	TGTGCCACCAGCAGAGATATCTTGACTAGCAGATACAATGAGCAGTTCTTC	CATSRDILTSRYNEQFF
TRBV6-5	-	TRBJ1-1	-	TGTGCCAGCAACGTCCAGGGAATGAACACTGAAGCTTTCTTT	CASNVQGMNTEAFF
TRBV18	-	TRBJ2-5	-	TGTGCCAGCTCAGATAGTTCCGAGACCCAGTACTTC	CASSDSSETQYF
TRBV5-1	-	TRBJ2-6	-	TGCGCCAGCAGCTTGGTAACGGGGGCTGGGGCCAACGTCCTGACTTTC	CASSLVTGAGANVLTF
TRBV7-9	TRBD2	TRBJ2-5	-	TGTGCCAGCAGCCCCGACGGGACTAGAGAAACCGAGACCCAGTACTTC	CASSPDGTRETETQYF
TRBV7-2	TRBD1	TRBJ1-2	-	TGTGCCAGCAGCGGGGGGACAGGGCGCGACTATGGCTACACCTTC	CASSGGTGRDYGYTF
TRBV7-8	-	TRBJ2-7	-	TGTGCCAGCAGCTTAACGGACGAGCAGTACTTC	CASSLTDEQYF
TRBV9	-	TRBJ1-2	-	TGTGCCAGCAGCCAAGGGGGGGCCGTGGGAACTCGCGGCTACACCTTC	CASSQGGAVGTRGYTF
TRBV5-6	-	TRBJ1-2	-	TGTGCCAGCAGTCGGGGAGGAAGTAATGCGGGTGGCTACACCTTC	CASSRGGSNAGGYTF
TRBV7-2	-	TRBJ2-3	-	TGTGCCAGCAGCTTAATGGCCACAGATACGCAGTATTTT	CASSLMATDTQYF
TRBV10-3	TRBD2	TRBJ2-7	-	TGTGCCATCAGTGAGGGGAGCGGGAGGGCTAGCGAGCAGTACTTC	CAISEGSGRASEQYF
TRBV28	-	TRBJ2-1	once	TGTGCCAGCAGTTTATCGGCACACCCCCGGGGGAGGAATGAGCAGTTCTTC	CASSLSAHPRGRNEQFF
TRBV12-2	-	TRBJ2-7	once	TGTGCAAGTCGCTTAAGGAGGGGGCGGTACGAGCAGTACTTC	CASRLRRGRYEQYF
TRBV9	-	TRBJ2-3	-	TGTGCCAGCAGCCCCCGGGGTTTCACAGATACGCAGTATTTT	CASSPRGFTDTQYF
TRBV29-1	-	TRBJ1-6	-	TGCAGCGTTTTATCGGCAGGGGTGAATTCACCCCTCCACTTT	CSVLSAGVNSPLHF
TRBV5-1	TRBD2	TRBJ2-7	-	TGCGCCAGCACCTTTGGCGGGAGCTCCTACGAGCAGTACTTC	CASTFGGSSYEQYF
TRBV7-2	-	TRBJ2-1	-	TGTGCCAGCAGCTTAAGCCGTCTCTCCTACAATGAGCAGTTCTTC	CASSLSRLSYNEQFF
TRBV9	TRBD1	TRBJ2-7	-	TGTGCCAGCAGCGTAGGGGGGACAGCCCCCTACGAGCAGTACTTC	CASSVGGTAPYEQYF
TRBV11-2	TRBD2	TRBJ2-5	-	TGTGCCAGCAGCTGGAGGGTAGCGGGGGGGCTGGAGACCCAGTACTTC	CASSWRVAGGLETQYF
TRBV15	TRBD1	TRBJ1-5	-	TGTGCCACCAGCAAAACAGGGGATGGCAATCAGCCCCAGCATTTT	CATSKTGDGNQPQHF